Sequencing of this T cell receptor beta chain was carried out in a study of blood T cell repertoires in COVID-19. How the authors handled the data: Estimation of nucleated cell counts relied on the amplification of reference gene primers. TCRdb keeps only in-frame clones here, not all; method: immunoSEQ multiplex PCR. That table gives V, J and clone size, and the DNA gave D and trimming. This sample has 130,000 to 150,000 clones; around 87% occur once, and the top ten carry around 11%. The V segment lost 7 bases and the J segment 8 bases; nucleotides outside the gene matches: 8. The CDR3 is made up of 14 amino acids. Germline-derived CDR1 and CDR2 are SGHRS and YFSETQ. This study enrolled people aged about 18 to 90 from 24 US geographic areas. Participants reported their clinical history, and cohort assignment relied on those reports. Two consecutive negative NP/OP PCR tests, clearance, or resolved symptoms defined Cohort 3 recovery.

V gene TRBV5-1 combines with J gene TRBJ1-4, with 10 bases fitting TRBD1. The receptor was derived from a man aged 55 to 69 who had recovered from COVID-19. The sample was PBMCs or T cells enriched from blood (not recorded which). DNA of the CDR3: TGCGCCAGCGGCCCGGGACAGGGGCAGGAAAAACTGTTTTTT. Protein sequence: CASGPGQGQEKLFF.